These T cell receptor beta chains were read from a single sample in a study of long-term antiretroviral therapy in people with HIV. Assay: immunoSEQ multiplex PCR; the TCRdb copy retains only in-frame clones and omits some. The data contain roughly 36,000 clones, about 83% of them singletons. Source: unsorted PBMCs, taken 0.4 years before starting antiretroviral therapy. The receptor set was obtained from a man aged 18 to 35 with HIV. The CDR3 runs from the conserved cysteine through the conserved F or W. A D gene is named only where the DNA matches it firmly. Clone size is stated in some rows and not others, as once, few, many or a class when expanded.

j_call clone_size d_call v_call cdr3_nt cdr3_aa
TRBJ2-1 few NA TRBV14 TGTGCCAGCAGCCATCCTCCGGGGTCAGCGACCTACAATGAGCAGTTCTTC CASSHPPGSATYNEQFF
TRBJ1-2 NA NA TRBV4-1 TGCGCCAGCAGCCTCCCCGGCGGCAGGGGCTACACCTTC CASSLPGGRGYTF
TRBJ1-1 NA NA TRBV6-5 TGTGCCAGCAGTTACGGGCAGGTAATTTCTGAAGCTTTCTTT CASSYGQVISEAFF
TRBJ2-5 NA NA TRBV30 TGTGCCTGGAGGCGGACAAAAGAGACCCAGTACTTC CAWRRTKETQYF
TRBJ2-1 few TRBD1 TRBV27 TGTGCCAGCAGTTTCCTGACAGGGATCTCCTACAATGAGCAGTTCTTC CASSFLTGISYNEQFF
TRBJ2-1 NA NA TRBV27 TGTGCCAGCCGGAGAAGCGGAGACTACAATGAGCAGTTCTTC CASRRSGDYNEQFF
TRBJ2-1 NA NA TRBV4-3 TGCGCCAGCAGCCCGGACGGGGGCCTCGTCAATGAGCAGTTCTTC CASSPDGGLVNEQFF
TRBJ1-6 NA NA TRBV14 TGTGCCAGCAGCCAAGGGACCTATAATTCACCCCTCCACTTT CASSQGTYNSPLHF
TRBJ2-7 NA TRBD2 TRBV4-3 TGCGCCAGCAGCCAAGGGACTAGCGGGAGCGTTAACTCCTACGAGCAGTACTTC CASSQGTSGSVNSYEQYF
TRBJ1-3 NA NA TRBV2 TGTGCCAGCAGGACCGAAGGAAACACCATATATTTT CASRTEGNTIYF
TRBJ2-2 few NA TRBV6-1 TGTGCCAGCAGTGAAGGAGTAGGGAACACCGGGGAGCTGTTTTTT CASSEGVGNTGELFF
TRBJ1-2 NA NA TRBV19 TGTGCCAGTAGTACCACGCCCGGGGGGGTCGGCTATGGCTACACCTTC CASSTTPGGVGYGYTF
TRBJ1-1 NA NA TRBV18 TGTGCCAGCTCACCTTCGGCAGGGTGGAAGAGCACTGAAGCTTTCTTT CASSPSAGWKSTEAFF
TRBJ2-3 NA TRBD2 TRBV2 TGTGCCAGCAGGCCCACTAGCGGGGGGGGAGATACGCAGTATTTT CASRPTSGGGDTQYF
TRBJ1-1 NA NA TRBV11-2 TGTGCCAGCAGCTCGGACAGTGGGGTCACTGAAGCTTTCTTT CASSSDSGVTEAFF
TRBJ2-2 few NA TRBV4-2 TGTGCCAGCAGCCAAGAGGCTTCGAACACCGGGGAGCTGTTTTTT CASSQEASNTGELFF
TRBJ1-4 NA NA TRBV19 TGTGCCAGTAGTCCCCACAGCCCAGGGTTACGAGAAAAACTGTTTTTT CASSPHSPGLREKLFF
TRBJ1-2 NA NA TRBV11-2 TGTGCCAGCAGCTTATTAACAGATAACTATGGCTACACCTTC CASSLLTDNYGYTF
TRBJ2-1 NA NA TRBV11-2 TGTGCCAGCAGCTCGGGACAACGCAATGAGCAGTTCTTC CASSSGQRNEQFF
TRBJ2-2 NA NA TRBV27 TGTGCCAGCAGGCTGACTAGTCTACTCAACACCGGGGAGCTGTTTTTT CASRLTSLLNTGELFF
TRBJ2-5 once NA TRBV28 TGTGCCAGCAGTCGACTAGGGACCCAGTACTTC CASSRLGTQYF
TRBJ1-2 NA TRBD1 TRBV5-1 TGCGCCAGCAGCTTGGCCGGGACAGGGAGGGCGACTAACTATGGCTACACCTTC CASSLAGTGRATNYGYTF
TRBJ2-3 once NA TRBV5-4 TGTGCCAGCAGCCACCTAGTAGCGGCGGGCACAGATACGCAGTATTTT CASSHLVAAGTDTQYF
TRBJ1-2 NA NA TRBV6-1 TGTGCCAGCAGTGAGGGACAAGACTATGGCTACACCTTC CASSEGQDYGYTF
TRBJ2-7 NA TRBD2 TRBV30 TGTGCCTGGAGTGTGAGGTGGACTAGCGGGAGGGATCTACGAGAGCAGTACTTC CAWSVRWTSGRDLREQYF
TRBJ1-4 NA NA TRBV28 TGTGCCAGCAGGGGACGGCCTAATGAAAAACTGTTTTTT CASRGRPNEKLFF
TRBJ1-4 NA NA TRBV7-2 TGTGCCAGCAGCTTAGAACCGACCGACAGAAGTAATGAAAAACTGTTTTTT CASSLEPTDRSNEKLFF
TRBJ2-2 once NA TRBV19 TGTGCCAGTAGTGAGCAGACCAACACCGGGGAGCTGTTTTTT CASSEQTNTGELFF
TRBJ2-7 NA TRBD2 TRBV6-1 TGTGCCAGCAGTCTGACTAGCCGGACCAGCGAGCAGTACTTC CASSLTSRTSEQYF
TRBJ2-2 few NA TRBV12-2 TGTGCAAGTTCCCCCTCAGGGAAAATGAGTCAACTCAACACCGGGGAGCTGTTTTTT CASSPSGKMSQLNTGELFF
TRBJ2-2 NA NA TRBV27 TGTGCCAGCACCCCCTTTAGGCCTACGAACACCGGGGAGCTGTTTTTT CASTPFRPTNTGELFF
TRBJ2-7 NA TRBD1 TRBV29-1 TGCAGCGTTGAGAAGGACAGGGACTACGAGCAGTACTTC CSVEKDRDYEQYF
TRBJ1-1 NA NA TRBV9 TGTGCCAGCAGCGTAGGGGGGGCGGTTACTGAAGCTTTCTTT CASSVGGAVTEAFF
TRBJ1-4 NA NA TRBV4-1 TGCGCCAGCAGCCAATCCTCAACTAATGAAAAACTGTTTTTT CASSQSSTNEKLFF
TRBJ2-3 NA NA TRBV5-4 TGTGCCAGCAGCTTCTGGGTCGGAGAAACGGGTACGCAGTATTTT CASSFWVGETGTQYF
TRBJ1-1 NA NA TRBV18 TGTGCCAGCTCGCCCGGTAGCAATCCATGGACTGAAGCTTTCTTT CASSPGSNPWTEAFF
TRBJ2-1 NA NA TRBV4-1 TGCGCCAGCAGCCAAGTGGGGGACAATGAGCAGTTCTTC CASSQVGDNEQFF
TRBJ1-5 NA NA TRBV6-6 TGTGCCAGCAGCTCGACAGGAACCAATCAGCCCCAGCATTTT CASSSTGTNQPQHF
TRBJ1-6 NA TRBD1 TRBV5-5 TGTGCCAGCAGTCCTGACAGGGTGCGGAATTCACCCCTCCACTTT CASSPDRVRNSPLHF
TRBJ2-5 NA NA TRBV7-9 TGTGCCAGCAGCTTAGAGCTGAACCCTCTGAGGGAGACCCAGTACTTC CASSLELNPLRETQYF
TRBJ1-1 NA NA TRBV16 TGTGCCAGCAGCCTGTACCGGAACACTGAAGCTTTCTTT CASSLYRNTEAFF
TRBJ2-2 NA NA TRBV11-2 TGTGCCAGCAGCTTAGGCCCTGTAACCGGGGAGCTGTTTTTT CASSLGPVTGELFF
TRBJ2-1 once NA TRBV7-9 TGTGCCAGCAGGGCCACCTCAGGCTACAATGAGCAGTTCTTC CASRATSGYNEQFF
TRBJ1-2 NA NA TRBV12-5 TGTGCTGGTGGTTTGTCAACTCGAACCATCAGGGATATCGACTATGGCTACACCTTC CAGGLSTRTIRDIDYGYTF
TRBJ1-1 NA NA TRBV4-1 TGCGCCAGCAGCCAAGAGAGGAAGACTGAAGCTTTCTTT CASSQERKTEAFF
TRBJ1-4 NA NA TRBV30 TGTGCCTGGAGTCTATCCGGGGTCCTAGAAAAACTGTTTTTT CAWSLSGVLEKLFF
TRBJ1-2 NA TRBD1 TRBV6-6 TGTGCCAGCAGTATTGGGACAGGGGGCTTCTATGGCTACACCTTC CASSIGTGGFYGYTF